A single sample is the source of the 4 T cell receptor beta chains below, sequenced in a study of CD8+ T cells in alopecia areata (dated by TCRdb to between 2017 and 2018). The treatment or condition label on this specimen signifies: oral pan-JAK inhibitor, 5-10 mg twice daily. To prepare the library, the immunoSEQ multiplex PCR assay was applied. To provide template for TCR sequencing, every sample had RNA extracted and reverse transcribed into cDNA. The clones in this table, taken by TCRdb from immuneACCESS, are in-frame only. Not every clone is retained; where verified, under half of the shortfall comes from an unresolved V gene, and the cause of the rest is unknown. Within this sample are 250,000 to 350,000 clones, with about 60% of them counted one time only. The ten top clones hold more than 0.85% of the sample. Sequences were derived from CD4+ T cells sorted from blood, sampled at roughly week 52, from a patient treated with tofacitinib. These receptors all stem from a human donor with alopecia areata.

The rearrangement uses TRBV11-3 and TRBJ1-2; D might be TRBD1 (5 bases). V shed 2 bases and J shed 2 bases, with 6 bases lying between them. This CDR3 has 13 amino acids. Germline lookup yields CDR1 SGHNT and CDR2 YENEEA. In DNA form, the CDR3 reads TGTGCCAGCAGCTTACAGGGAAACTATGGCTACACCTTC. It translates to CASSLQGNYGYTF.

The chain has TRBV7-3 and TRBJ2-1; tentatively, D is TRBD1 (5 bases). CDR1 SGHTA and CDR2 FQGTGA come from the germline V gene. The CDR3 is 16 amino acids. Trimming shortened V by 2 bases and J by 0 bases, and 11 bases separated the two germline ends. In DNA form, the CDR3 reads TGTGCCAGCAGCTTAGATCCCGACAGCTCCTACAATGAGCAGTTCTTC. Protein product: CASSLDPDSSYNEQFF.

This chain joins TRBV7-3 and TRBJ2-1; possible D gene TRBD1, 5 bases. The V gene's germline CDR1 is SGHTA and CDR2 FQGTGA. V shed 5 bases and J shed 0 bases, with 8 bases lying between them. The CDR3 has 14 amino acids. Here the CDR3 reads CASSQDSSYNEQFF. In nucleotides, the CDR3 is TGTGCCAGCAGCCAAGACAGCTCCTACAATGAGCAGTTCTTC. The whole variable domain, filled in from reference TRBV7-3 and TRBJ2-1, reads GAGVSQTPSNKVTEKGKYVELRCDPISGHTALYWYRQSLGQGPEFLIYFQGTGAADDSGLPNDRFFAVRPEGSVSTLKIQRTERGDSAVYLCASSQDSSYNEQFFGPGTRLTVL.

As to this clone: Its ends do not fully match the called genes, so a read error is possible. This chain joins TRBV29-1 and TRBJ2-5; a possible D gene is TRBD2 (5 bases). Germline V gene data show CDR1 as SQVTM and CDR2 as ANQGSEA. The CDR3 is made up of 12 amino acids. CDR3 coding DNA: TGCAGCACTCGCCTTAGCGAAGAGGCCCAGTACTTC. The encoded protein is CSTRLSEEAQYF.